The 27 T cell receptor beta chains reported below all come from one sample, sequenced in a study of shared clonotypes between healthy human individuals. Profiled with immunoSEQ multiplex PCR; TCRdb holds only in-frame clones, not every one. Of about 2.1 million clones listed, 85% to 95% are singletons. The naive CD8 population came from CD45RO-negative cells selected for CCR7, without terminally differentiated effector memory CD45RA+ cells. The sequencing sample was made of naive CD8+ T cells from PBMCs. The receptors were sampled from a man younger than 35 in good health. Some clones in this sample may be carry-over from other donors' samples.

The J gene is TRBJ2-3, the V gene TRBV29-1; D is unclear. CDR3 length equals 14 residues. Germline CDR1 and CDR2: SQVTM and ANQGSEA. The V gene lost 1 base and the J gene lost 1 base, with 9 bases spanning the gap. DNA of the CDR3: TGCAGCGTTGAAGGTAGCTCAGGCACAGATACGCAGTATTTT. Amino acid sequence: CSVEGSSGTDTQYF.

This clone showed up just a few times. This rearrangement joins TRBV19 to TRBJ2-2; tentatively, D is TRBD2 (5 bases). This CDR3 contains 15 residues. The germline V gene encodes CDR1 LNHDA and CDR2 SQIVND (reference sequence). Between the trimmed V and J ends, which lost 6 bases and 4 bases, there was a span of 15 bases. CDR3 DNA: TGTGCCAGTAGCGCTTACCAACGGGGCACCGGGGAGCTGTTTTTT. Amino acids: CASSAYQRGTGELFF. Variable domain in full (rest from reference TRBV19 and TRBJ2-2): DGGITQSPKYLFRKEGQNVTLSCEQNLNHDAMYWYRQDPGQGLRLIYYSQIVNDFQKGDIAEGYSVSREKKESFPLTVTSAQKNPTAFYLCASSAYQRGTGELFFGEGSRLTVL.

The chain employs TRBV15 and TRBJ1-4; a possible D gene is TRBD1 (5 bases). The CDR3 loop spans 15 amino acids. Germline assignment: CDR1 LNHNV and CDR2 YYDKDF (reference sequence). V lost 3 bases to trimming and J lost 4 bases, with 12 bases between them. CDR3 in DNA: TGTGCCACCAGCAGTGGGGGAGGGGATAATGAAAAACTGTTTTTT. Its translation is CATSSGGGDNEKLFF.

The DNA for the CDR3 is TGTGCCAGCAGCTTGCGCGGGGACTACAATGAGCAGTTCTTC. Translation gives CASSLRGDYNEQFF. The chain links TRBV13 to TRBJ2-1, with D perhaps matching TRBD2 (6 bases). The V end was cut by 3 bases, the J end by 3 bases, with 9 bases between. The CDR3 covers 14 residues. Germline V lookup: CDR1 PRHDT, CDR2 FYEKMQ (reference sequence).

The CDR3 sequence: CASTNPGGNTEAFF. CDR3 DNA sequence: TGTGCCAGTACTAATCCAGGGGGCAATACTGAAGCTTTCTTT. This sequence joins TRBV19 and TRBJ1-1; TRBD1 agrees at 8 bases. There are 14 residues in the CDR3. V was clipped by 7 bases and J by 5 bases; unmatched bases: 9. Germline CDR1 is LNHDA and CDR2 is SQIVND (reference sequence).

The chain joins TRBV13 to TRBJ2-7; 8 bases align to TRBD2. The ends lost 5 bases at V and 3 bases at J; junction bases unmatched: 9. The germline V gene encodes CDR1 PRHDT and CDR2 FYEKMQ (reference sequence). The CDR3 sequence is 15 residues long. Here the CDR3 DNA reads TGTGCCAGCAGCGCAAGGGACGGGGGGGGCTACGAGCAGTACTTC. Its protein is CASSARDGGGYEQYF.

The chain links TRBV19 to TRBJ2-6; no definite D call. Germline-derived CDR1 and CDR2 are LNHDA and SQIVND (reference sequence). The CDR3 is 14 residues long. With 1 base removed from V and 2 bases from J, the gap between germline ends came to 3 bases. CDR3: CASSIVPGANVLTF. For the CDR3, the DNA is TGTGCCAGTAGTATAGTCCCTGGGGCCAACGTCCTGACTTTC. Drawing the rest from reference TRBV19 and TRBJ2-6, the complete variable domain is DGGITQSPKYLFRKEGQNVTLSCEQNLNHDAMYWYRQDPGQGLRLIYYSQIVNDFQKGDIAEGYSVSREKKESFPLTVTSAQKNPTAFYLCASSIVPGANVLTFGAGSRLTVL.

This clone was seen only once. The chain joins TRBV7-9 to TRBJ2-1, with 8 bases identical to TRBD1. The CDR3 totals 14 residues. V lost 5 bases to trimming and J lost 5 bases; unmatched junction nucleotides: 5. The germline V gene encodes CDR1 SEHNR and CDR2 FQNEAQ (reference sequence). CDR3 coding DNA: TGTGCCAGCAGCAGACAGGGGATTAACAATGAGCAGTTCTTC. Translated: CASSRQGINNEQFF.

The V call is TRBV4-1, the J call TRBJ2-7, with D unclear. The CDR3 extends over 14 amino acids. Deletions cut 7 bases from V and 3 bases from J, with 16 bases between. Germline V lookup: CDR1 MGHRA, CDR2 YSYEKL. CDR3 nucleotides: TGCGCCAGCACCCCCAACATAGCAGTCTACGAGCAGTACTTC. Its translation: CASTPNIAVYEQYF.

The chain combines TRBV2 with TRBJ2-5, with D unresolved. The V end was cut by 1 base, the J end by 2 bases, with 2 bases between. The CDR3 loop spans 12 amino acids. From germline, CDR1 is SNHLY and CDR2 FYNNEI. The CDR3 sequence: CASSEEQETQYF. In DNA, the CDR3 is TGTGCCAGCAGTGAAGAGCAAGAGACCCAGTACTTC.

The chain couples TRBV2 to TRBJ2-3; weak D call: TRBD2 (8 bases). The CDR3 is 16 amino acids. Germline V gives CDR1 SNHLY, CDR2 FYNNEI. Deletions cut 8 bases from V and 6 bases from J, with 24 bases between. The CDR3 nucleotides are TGTGCCAGCGGAGAGTCGGGAGGGGGCGCTTCCGATACGCAGTATTTT. As protein: CASGESGGGASDTQYF.

This chain links TRBV4-1 with TRBJ1-1, with D unresolved. V lost 4 bases, J lost 5 bases, and 17 bases lay in between. Germline CDR1 MGHRA, CDR2 YSYEKL. The CDR3 contains 15 residues. The CDR3 bases are TGCGCCAGCAGCCCTTCCTCCGGTCGGGGTACTGAAGCTTTCTTT. Its protein product is CASSPSSGRGTEAFF.

About this clone itself: The same CDR3 is also encoded by other DNA sequences in this sample. V usage is TRBV28 and J usage is TRBJ2-3; D uncertain. V dropped 3 bases and J dropped 0 bases, with 7 bases sitting between them. The germline gives CDR1 MDHEN, CDR2 SYDVKM. The CDR3 runs to 14 residues. This chain's CDR3 is CASSLVGSTDTQYF. The CDR3 nucleotides are TGTGCCAGCAGTTTGGTCGGAAGCACAGATACGCAGTATTTT. Using reference TRBV28 and TRBJ2-3 for the parts outside the CDR3, the full variable domain is DVKVTQSSRYLVKRTGEKVFLECVQDMDHENMFWYRQDPGLGLRLIYFSYDVKMKEKGDIPEGYSVSREKKERFSLILESASTNQTSMYLCASSLVGSTDTQYFGPGTRLTVL.

V is TRBV4-1 and J is TRBJ2-1, with 13 bases that match TRBD2. The length of the CDR3 is 15 residues. The ends lost 2 bases at V and 8 bases at J; junction bases unmatched: 3. From germline, CDR1 is MGHRA and CDR2 YSYEKL. CDR3 sequence reads: CASSQRLAGGDEQFF. The CDR3 DNA is TGCGCCAGCAGCCAACGACTAGCGGGAGGCGATGAGCAGTTCTTC.

The CDR3, as DNA: TGTGCCAGCAGCTCTCGGACAGGAGGAGTCTCTGGAAACACCATATATTTT. This sequence encodes CASSSRTGGVSGNTIYF. J is TRBJ1-3 and V is TRBV11-2, with 7 bases fitting TRBD1. Germline assignment: CDR1 SGHAT and CDR2 FQNNGV. The CDR3 contains 17 residues. With 4 bases clipped from V and 0 bases from J, the junction kept 9 bases outside the gene matches.

This chain links TRBV30 with TRBJ1-3, with D maybe TRBD1 (5 bases). The germline gives CDR1 GTSNPN, CDR2 SVGIG (reference sequence). The CDR3 loop spans 15 amino acids. Trimming pared 3 bases from V and 7 bases from J, leaving 19 bases between. CDR3: CAWSKDPGRRNTIYF. In DNA, the CDR3 is TGTGCCTGGAGCAAAGACCCGGGGCGCAGGAACACCATATATTTT.

The chain carries TRBV28 and TRBJ1-5, with D possibly being TRBD1 (6 bases). This CDR3 is 15 amino acids long. Per germline, CDR1 MDHEN and CDR2 SYDVKM. Between the trimmed V and J ends, which lost 4 bases and 9 bases, there was a span of 19 bases. The DNA of the CDR3 is TGTGCCAGCAGTTCCGACAGGTTAAGACCGACGCCCCAGCATTTT. Encoded protein: CASSSDRLRPTPQHF.

The rearrangement joins TRBV28 to TRBJ2-1; unclear D gene. Trimming shortened V by 6 bases and J by 2 bases, and 14 bases separated the two germline ends. The CDR3 spans 15 residues. Germline V lookup: CDR1 MDHEN, CDR2 SYDVKM. The CDR3 coding sequence is TGTGCCAGCAGCCCGGTTTTAGGTCCCTACAATGAGCAGTTCTTC. This codes for CASSPVLGPYNEQFF.

About this clone: The same CDR3 also results from other DNA sequences found in this sample. CDR3 in amino acids: CASSYGSPPYEQYF. The DNA for the CDR3 is TGTGCCAGCAGTTACGGGAGCCCACCCTACGAGCAGTACTTC. The chain uses TRBV6-5 and TRBJ2-7; TRBD2 is a possible D gene (5 bases). Germline CDR1 reads MNHEY; CDR2 reads SVGAGI. V shed 2 bases and J shed 2 bases, with 10 bases lying between them. This CDR3 comprises 14 residues.

J is TRBJ2-5 and V is TRBV5-1; D remains unclear. The germline V gene encodes CDR1 SGHRS and CDR2 YFSETQ. V lost 0 bases and J 5 bases, leaving 14 bases between the germline ends. This CDR3 region has 15 residues. The CDR3 loop reads CASSLVQERAETQYF. The DNA of the CDR3 is TGCGCCAGCAGCTTGGTTCAGGAACGTGCGGAGACCCAGTACTTC.

The rearrangement uses TRBV7-8 and TRBJ2-5; D is unresolved. V was trimmed by 7 bases and J by 6 bases, leaving 12 bases between them. This CDR3 is 12 amino acids long. The germline V gene encodes CDR1 SGHVS and CDR2 FQNEAQ. The CDR3 bases are TGTGCCAGCAACGTGTATACACAGACCCAGTACTTC. This sequence encodes CASNVYTQTQYF.

The rearrangement links TRBV30 to TRBJ2-1; 8 nucleotides line up with TRBD2. The CDR3 length is 13 residues. Germline V lookup: CDR1 GTSNPN, CDR2 SVGIG (reference sequence). V lost 3 bases to trimming and J lost 6 bases; unmatched junction nucleotides: 4. DNA for the CDR3: TGTGCCTGGAGACCCACTAGCGGCAATGAGCAGTTCTTC. Translated: CAWRPTSGNEQFF.

The chain links TRBV19 to TRBJ1-1, with 8 bases matching TRBD1. Germline CDR1 LNHDA, CDR2 SQIVND (reference sequence). V shed 6 bases, J shed 3 bases, and the junction held 3 bases outside the gene matches. CDR3 length: 13 residues. The DNA of the CDR3 is TGTGCCAGTAGCGCGACAGGGGACACTGAAGCTTTCTTT. Its protein product is CASSATGDTEAFF.

The DNA of the CDR3 is TGTGCCAGCAGCTCCGGACGGCCTGAAGCTTTCTTT. Translation: CASSSGRPEAFF. The V call is TRBV7-8, the J call TRBJ1-1, with D uncertain. CDR3 length: 12 residues. The germline V gene has CDR1 SGHVS and CDR2 FQNEAQ. V shed 4 bases and J shed 6 bases, with 9 bases lying between them.

The V and J genes are TRBV6-6 and TRBJ1-5; no clear D. The CDR3 has 15 amino acids. The V end was cut by 6 bases, the J end by 7 bases, with 19 bases between. Germline V gene sequence: CDR1 MNHNY, CDR2 SVGAGI (reference sequence). The CDR3: CASSPSGEFRQPQHF. CDR3 DNA sequence: TGTGCCAGCAGCCCGAGTGGGGAATTTCGGCAGCCCCAGCATTTT.

Turning to this clone: The same CDR3 arises from other DNA sequences in this sample as well. The chain employs TRBV7-9 and TRBJ2-7; either TRBD1 or TRBD2 may fit D (5 bases each). The CDR3 extends over 12 amino acids. Trimming cost V 3 bases and J 5 bases, with 8 bases left between them. The germline V gene encodes CDR1 SEHNR and CDR2 FQNEAQ (reference sequence). The CDR3 sequence is CASSFGTNEQYF. CDR3 nucleotides: TGTGCCAGCAGCTTCGGGACCAACGAGCAGTACTTC.

The chain is built from TRBV6-5 and TRBJ2-2; no firm D call. Germline-derived CDR1 and CDR2 are MNHEY and SVGAGI. The V end lost 1 base, the J end lost 4 bases, and 7 bases lay between the germline ends. CDR3 length: 14 amino acids. CDR3 sequence (DNA): TGTGCCAGCAGTTACTTACCCCCCACCGGGGAGCTGTTTTTT. Translating gives CASSYLPPTGELFF.